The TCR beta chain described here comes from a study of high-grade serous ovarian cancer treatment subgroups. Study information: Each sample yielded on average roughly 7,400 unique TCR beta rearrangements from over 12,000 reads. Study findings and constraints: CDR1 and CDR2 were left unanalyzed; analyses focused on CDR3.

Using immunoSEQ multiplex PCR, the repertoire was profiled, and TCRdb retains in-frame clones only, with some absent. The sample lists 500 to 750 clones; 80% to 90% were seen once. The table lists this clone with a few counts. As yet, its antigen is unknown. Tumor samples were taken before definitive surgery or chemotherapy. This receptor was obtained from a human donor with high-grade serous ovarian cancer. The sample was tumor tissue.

The CDR3, as DNA: TGTGCCAGCAGCCCTTCGGGCGGTACTAACTATGGCTACACCTTC. Protein: CASSPSGGTNYGYTF. This chain links TRBV4-2 with TRBJ1-2; D uncertain. The CDR3 runs 15 residues. CDR1 is LGHNA and CDR2 is YNFKEQ in the germline V gene. Deletions cut 4 bases from V and 0 bases from J, with 12 bases between.